These 29 T cell receptor beta chains originate from one sample sequenced in a study of somatic mutations in cytotoxic T cells in rheumatoid arthritis. Only in-frame clones appear in the TCRdb table, and some are missing; sequencing was by immunoSEQ multiplex PCR. Counted here are under 15,000 clones, 65% to 85% occurring once; the ten biggest clones make up under 25%. Sequenced sample: CD8+ T cells sorted from blood. The receptor source for this set is an adult with rheumatoid arthritis.

The chain is built from TRBV2 and TRBJ2-7; possibly TRBD2 for D (5 bases). The CDR3 has 12 amino acids. Germline-derived CDR1 and CDR2 are SNHLY and FYNNEI. Trimming shortened V by 4 bases and J by 5 bases, and 9 bases separated the two germline ends. The CDR3 loop reads CASSAGWDEQYF. The CDR3 region has the DNA TGTGCCAGCAGTGCGGGGTGGGACGAGCAGTACTTC.

The gene calls are TRBV2 and TRBJ1-5; D is unclear. Germline V lookup: CDR1 SNHLY, CDR2 FYNNEI. This CDR3 is built from 13 residues. V lost 7 bases, J lost 10 bases, and 17 bases lay in between. The CDR3 region has the DNA TGTGCCAGCAAGGAGGGCTTCGGGTATCCCCAGCATTTT. It is translated as CASKEGFGYPQHF.

The V gene is TRBV6-1, the J gene TRBJ1-2, with D hard to call. The V gene lost 3 bases and the J gene lost 4 bases, with 9 bases spanning the gap. CDR1 and CDR2 (germline): MNHNS, SASEGT. The CDR3 extends over 13 amino acids. For the CDR3, the DNA is TGTGCCAGCAGTGAGAGTGGCGGCTATGGCTACACCTTC. This gives the protein CASSESGGYGYTF.

The V gene is TRBV2, the J gene TRBJ2-7; D is ambiguous. CDR3 length equals 12 residues. Trimming cost V 3 bases and J 6 bases, with 9 bases left between them. In germline, CDR1 is SNHLY, CDR2 FYNNEI. In DNA form, the CDR3 reads TGTGCCAGCAGTGATCAGTGGGGCGAGCAGTACTTC. Translated: CASSDQWGEQYF.

This clone was observed a few times. The chain recombines TRBV30 with TRBJ2-7; 9 bases agree with TRBD2. This CDR3 comprises 15 residues. Trimming at V came to 1 base and at J to 5 bases, leaving 9 bases not matched to a gene. CDR1 and CDR2 (germline): GTSNPN, SVGIG (reference sequence). The chain's CDR3 is CAWSGKYSGSHEQYF. Written as DNA, the CDR3 is TGTGCCTGGAGTGGCAAGTATAGCGGGAGCCACGAGCAGTACTTC.

V gene TRBV5-4 combines with J gene TRBJ1-1; perhaps TRBD1 as D (5 bases). V lost 5 bases and J lost 6, with 14 bases in between. The CDR3 is 13 residues long. The V gene's germline CDR1 is SGHNT and CDR2 YYREEE (reference sequence). The CDR3 here is CASRTGPSSEAFF. The CDR3 bases are TGTGCCAGCAGGACGGGACCGAGTTCTGAAGCTTTCTTT.

The V gene is TRBV27, the J gene TRBJ2-1; TRBD2 matches 11 bases. The CDR3 spans 16 residues. The germline CDR1 and CDR2 sequences are MNHEY and SMNVEV (reference sequence). Trimming cost V 0 bases and J 4 bases; bases outside gene matches: 2. CDR3 nucleotide sequence: TGTGCCAGCAGTTTATCGTTAGCGGGGGGGTACAATGAGCAGTTCTTC. Its protein is CASSLSLAGGYNEQFF.

The chain joins TRBV2 to TRBJ1-4; D not certain. Per germline, CDR1 SNHLY and CDR2 FYNNEI. The CDR3 length is 12 residues. The germline V and J ends were trimmed by 4 bases and 8 bases, with 8 bases remaining between them. This chain's CDR3 is CASSVPEEKLFF. CDR3 DNA: TGTGCCAGCAGTGTGCCGGAGGAAAAACTGTTTTTT. The whole variable domain, filled in from reference TRBV2 and TRBJ1-4, reads EPEVTQTPSHQVTQMGQEVILRCVPISNHLYFYWYRQILGQKVEFLVSFYNNEISEKSEIFDDQFSVERPDGSNFTLKIRSTKLEDSAMYFCASSVPEEKLFFGSGTQLSVL.

The chain employs TRBV6-5 and TRBJ2-4, with D perhaps assigned TRBD1 or TRBD2 (5 bases each). There are 14 residues in the CDR3. Per the germline V gene, CDR1 is MNHEY and CDR2 is SVGAGI. The germline V and J ends were trimmed by 0 bases and 6 bases, with 9 bases remaining between them. For the CDR3, the DNA is TGTGCCAGCAGTTACTCGGGTGGGGGAAACATTCAGTACTTC. It encodes CASSYSGGGNIQYF.

The chain uses TRBV4-1 and TRBJ2-7; D uncertain. The CDR3 sequence is 16 residues long. Germline V gene data show CDR1 as MGHRA and CDR2 as YSYEKL. Trimming took off 4 bases at V and 0 bases at J, with 16 bases between the two ends. CDR3 nucleotides: TGCGCCAGCAGCCTACAAATGAATACCGACTCCTACGAGCAGTACTTC. This codes for CASSLQMNTDSYEQYF.

CDR3 in amino acids: CASSQREGDREQFF. The CDR3 nucleotides are TGTGCCAGCAGCCAGCGGGAGGGAGATCGGGAGCAGTTCTTC. The rearrangement joins TRBV11-3 to TRBJ2-1; TRBD2 matches 10 bases. Germline assignment: CDR1 SGHNT and CDR2 YENEEA. V was clipped by 5 bases and J by 10 bases; unmatched bases: 8. The CDR3 sequence is 14 residues long.

The chain recombines TRBV13 with TRBJ2-1; D is perhaps TRBD2 (6 bases). The CDR3 consists of 15 residues. V lost 5 bases and J lost 6, with 17 bases in between. Germline CDR1 PRHDT, CDR2 FYEKMQ (reference sequence). The CDR3 here is CASSRQKEGSNEQFF. The CDR3, as DNA: TGTGCCAGCAGCCGACAGAAGGAGGGATCCAATGAGCAGTTCTTC.

This clone was counted once. The rearrangement links TRBV6-6 to TRBJ2-1; 10 positions match TRBD2. V gave up 5 bases and J gave up 2 bases; unmatched junction bases: 6. CDR3 length equals 16 residues. Germline CDR1 and CDR2: MNHNY and SVGAGI (reference sequence). The CDR3 loop reads CASSQKGLAAYNEQFF. CDR3 DNA: TGTGCCAGCAGTCAAAAAGGACTAGCGGCCTACAATGAGCAGTTCTTC.

J is TRBJ2-7 and V is TRBV11-2; weak D call: TRBD2 (6 bases). CDR3 length equals 15 residues. Germline loops: CDR1 SGHAT, CDR2 FQNNGV. The ends were cut back, 2 bases at V and 6 bases at J, with 17 bases in the middle. In nucleotides, the CDR3 is TGTGCCAGCAGCTTACCCCGGGGAGCGGGCTCCGAGCAGTACTTC. Translation: CASSLPRGAGSEQYF.

This rearrangement joins TRBV5-1 to TRBJ2-3; no clear D. In germline, CDR1 is SGHRS, CDR2 YFSETQ. The CDR3 has 13 residues. Trimming cost V 1 base and J 6 bases, with 9 bases left between them. CDR3 sequence reads: CASSLWVGDTQYF. DNA for the CDR3: TGCGCCAGCAGCTTGTGGGTCGGGGATACGCAGTATTTT.

CDR3 nucleotide sequence: TGTGCCAGCAGTTTACCCAACCGGCCGGGCGAGACCCAGTACTTC. It translates to CASSLPNRPGETQYF. The chain links TRBV28 to TRBJ2-5; D unclear. CDR3 size: 15 residues. V gave up 2 bases and J gave up 5 bases, with 15 bases separating them. Germline assignment: CDR1 MDHEN and CDR2 SYDVKM.

This clone was observed a handful of times. V and J are TRBV15 and TRBJ2-1; perhaps TRBD2 as D (5 bases). Germline V CDR1 and CDR2: LNHNV, YYDKDF (reference sequence). V lost 3 bases and J 4 bases, leaving 13 bases between the germline ends. The CDR3 runs to 15 residues. The CDR3 DNA sequence: TGTGCCACCAGCAGCGCAGGAGAGGGTTACAATGAGCAGTTCTTC. The encoded protein is CATSSAGEGYNEQFF.

This clone has just a few counts. Germline and junction disagree at one end, which may indicate a read error. The chain links TRBV7-7 to TRBJ2-7; 9 bases line up with TRBD1. This CDR3 contains 13 residues. Germline CDR1 and CDR2: SSHAT and FNYEAQ (reference sequence). CDR3: CASSTGTGNEQYF. The CDR3 DNA sequence: TGTGCTAGCAGCACCGGGACAGGGAACGAGCAGTACTTC.

The V gene is TRBV7-9, the J gene TRBJ2-3, with TRBD1 identical over 9 bases. The V and J ends lost 3 bases and 6 bases, in that order; junction bases with no gene match: 7. Germline V gene data show CDR1 as SEHNR and CDR2 as FQNEAQ (reference sequence). This CDR3 spans 15 amino acids. The CDR3 DNA sequence: TGTGCCAGCAGCTTTATACAGGGGGCGACGGATACGCAGTATTTT. Protein sequence: CASSFIQGATDTQYF. Full variable domain (rest looked up from reference TRBV7-9 and TRBJ2-3): DTGVSQNPRHKITKRGQNVTFRCDPISEHNRLYWYRQTLGQGPEFLTYFQNEAQLEKSRLLSDRFSAERPKGSFSTLEIQRTEQGDSAMYLCASSFIQGATDTQYFGPGTRLTVL.

This clone has only one observation. V usage is TRBV25-1 and J usage is TRBJ2-1; 10 bases match TRBD1. Germline V CDR1 and CDR2: MGHDK, SYGVNS. The CDR3 has 16 amino acids. Trimming took 4 bases from V and 7 from J; bases not matched to a gene: 10. CDR3 sequence: CASSGGRQGARNEQFF. The CDR3, as DNA: TGTGCCAGCAGTGGGGGGAGACAGGGGGCGAGGAATGAGCAGTTCTTC.

This clone was picked up a small number of times. This chain links TRBV5-1 with TRBJ1-4; 7 bases fit TRBD1. Germline V gene data show CDR1 as SGHRS and CDR2 as YFSETQ. The CDR3 is made up of 14 amino acids. The V segment lost 4 bases and the J segment 2 bases; nucleotides outside the gene matches: 2. CDR3: CASSLQGTNEKLFF. The CDR3 DNA sequence: TGCGCCAGCAGCCTACAGGGGACTAATGAAAAACTGTTTTTT.

The genes are TRBV5-4 and TRBJ1-2, with D unclear. The V end was cut by 0 bases, the J end by 3 bases, with 6 bases between. The CDR3 is 13 residues long. The germline V gene has CDR1 SGHNT and CDR2 YYREEE (reference sequence). CDR3 residues: CASSLGSDYGYTF. As DNA, the CDR3 is TGTGCCAGCAGCTTGGGGTCCGACTATGGCTACACCTTC.

The chain couples TRBV19 to TRBJ1-1, with D maybe TRBD1 (5 bases). V dropped 0 bases and J dropped 0 bases, with 11 bases sitting between them. CDR3 length: 16 amino acids. Germline CDR1 LNHDA, CDR2 SQIVND (reference sequence). The chain's CDR3 is CASSIDRTGLNTEAFF. In DNA, the CDR3 is TGTGCCAGTAGTATAGATCGCACAGGTCTGAACACTGAAGCTTTCTTT. The full variable domain, rest sourced from reference TRBV19 and TRBJ1-1, is DGGITQSPKYLFRKEGQNVTLSCEQNLNHDAMYWYRQDPGQGLRLIYYSQIVNDFQKGDIAEGYSVSREKKESFPLTVTSAQKNPTAFYLCASSIDRTGLNTEAFFGQGTRLTVV.

J is TRBJ2-4 and V is TRBV28; D may be TRBD2 (5 bases). The CDR3 contains 15 residues. The germline gives CDR1 MDHEN, CDR2 SYDVKM. The germline V and J ends were trimmed by 7 bases and 3 bases, with 16 bases remaining between them. Here the CDR3 reads CASNRGGSGKNIQYF. As DNA, the CDR3 is TGTGCCAGCAATCGAGGTGGCAGCGGCAAAAACATTCAGTACTTC.

V gene TRBV4-1 combines with J gene TRBJ1-2; no reliable D call. In germline, CDR1 is MGHRA, CDR2 YSYEKL. V was pared by 4 bases and J by 2 bases, with 11 bases between. The CDR3 has 14 amino acids. The CDR3 DNA sequence: TGCGCCAGCAGCCCCTCTACGAGCAACTATGGCTACACCTTC. This codes for CASSPSTSNYGYTF.

This clone was picked up a small number of times. The chain is built from TRBV15 and TRBJ1-1; 7 bases are shared with TRBD1. Germline lookup yields CDR1 LNHNV and CDR2 YYDKDF (reference sequence). The CDR3 is 13 residues long. Trimming at V came to 7 bases and at J to 3 bases, leaving 5 bases not matched to a gene. The CDR3 region is CATKDRTHTEAFF. CDR3 nucleotide sequence: TGTGCCACCAAGGACAGGACCCACACTGAAGCTTTCTTT.

The gene calls are TRBV7-8 and TRBJ2-5, with no clear D. The length of the CDR3 is 14 residues. Trimming removed 1 base from V and 1 base from J, with 7 bases in between. Per the germline V gene, CDR1 is SGHVS and CDR2 is FQNEAQ. The CDR3 here is CASSLEVLQETQYF. The DNA for the CDR3 is TGTGCCAGCAGCTTAGAGGTCCTCCAAGAGACCCAGTACTTC.

The chain employs TRBV4-1 and TRBJ1-5; 9 nucleotides match TRBD1. Losses at the gene ends were 6 bases for V and 5 bases for J; bases not matched to a gene: 14. This CDR3 is built from 17 residues. The V gene's germline CDR1 is MGHRA and CDR2 YSYEKL. This CDR3 is CASRLPGQGVGHQPQHF. The CDR3, as DNA: TGCGCCAGCAGGCTTCCGGGACAGGGCGTAGGGCATCAGCCCCAGCATTTT.

The chain has TRBV30 and TRBJ1-3; perhaps TRBD1 as D (6 bases). The length of the CDR3 is 16 residues. V lost 0 bases and J 0 bases, leaving 12 bases between the germline ends. CDR1 is GTSNPN and CDR2 is SVGIG in the germline V gene (reference sequence). The DNA of the CDR3 is TGTGCCTGGAGTGTACTTGGACAGTCCTCTGGAAACACCATATATTTT. Translated, it gives CAWSVLGQSSGNTIYF. The entire variable domain, with the rest obtained from reference TRBV30 and TRBJ1-3, is as follows: SQTIHQWPATLVQPVGSPLSLECTVEGTSNPNLYWYRQAAGRGLQLLFYSVGIGQISSEVPQNLSASRPQDRQFILSSKKLLLSDSGFYLCAWSVLGQSSGNTIYFGEGSWLTVV.